The text below deals with one TCR beta chain. Its antigen is as yet unknown. Healthy Caucasians made up all donors. This entry comes from a study of identical twins. General study points: With abundant cord blood beta clonotypes, insertions were fewer; memory repertoires showed no such pattern.

The CDR3 loop spans 15 amino acids. V was pared by 5 bases and J by 8 bases, with 9 bases of the junction left unmatched. A universal primer site came from template switching; cDNA carried unique molecular identifiers. TCRdb redid the calling of the 5' RACE reads with MiXCR, one entry per CDR3 protein. The sample contains around 290,000 distinct CDR3 sequences, 7.5% to 9.5% of which appear only once. In addition, the sample was reused for a study of yellow fever vaccine responses in identical twins. As reported in that work: Twins showed a vaccine T cell response that reportedly seemed partly convergent, partly personalized.

The sequencing input was CD8+ T cells sorted from blood. The chain employs TRBV12-3 or TRBV12-4 and TRBJ1-4, with 9 bases fitting TRBD1. This TCR was recovered from a young woman in good health. CDR3 DNA sequence: TGTGCCAGCAGTCTACGGGGACAGGGAATAGAAAAACTGTTTTTT. It is translated as CASSLRGQGIEKLFF.